The next 27 T cell receptor beta chains were all read from a single sample in a study of CD8 T cells in Susac syndrome. Reverse transcription of about 0.5 to 1 ug RNA was performed with random hexamers. TCRdb analysed the immunoSEQ multiplex PCR reads with MiXCR anew, one entry per CDR3 protein. The sample yields a few hundred thousand distinct CDR3 sequences, around nine tenths seen once. The sequenced material came from CD8+ T cells from PBMCs. The receptors stem from a human donor with multiple sclerosis.

This sequence joins TRBV12-3 or TRBV12-4 and TRBJ2-2; D is perhaps TRBD2 (6 bases). This CDR3 spans 16 amino acids. Trimming pared 7 bases from V and 3 bases from J, leaving 18 bases between. CDR3 in DNA: TGTGCCAGCACCCCAAATCGGGGGAGAGACACCGGGGAGCTGTTTTTT. The encoded protein is CASTPNRGRDTGELFF.

This rearrangement joins TRBV21-1 to TRBJ1-5; TRBD1 was called by the table and not checked on the DNA. TRBV21-1 is designated a pseudogene. CDR3 length: 16 amino acids. Written as DNA, the CDR3 is TGTGCCAGCATCCTGAGGGGCCAGGATAGCAATCAGCCCCAGCATTTT. It specifies CASILRGQDSNQPQHF.

The V gene is TRBV6-4, the J gene TRBJ2-1; perhaps TRBD2 as D (7 bases). CDR1 and CDR2 (germline): MRHNA, SNTAGT. The CDR3 contains 13 residues. V dropped 8 bases and J dropped 7 bases, with 15 bases sitting between them. The CDR3: CASSNREGNEQFF. The CDR3 coding sequence is TGTGCCAGCTCGAACAGGGAGGGAAATGAGCAGTTCTTC.

This chain links TRBV9 with TRBJ2-3; D is possibly TRBD2 (6 bases). Trimming pared 0 bases from V and 4 bases from J, leaving 9 bases between. Germline CDR1 SGDLS, CDR2 YYNGEE. This CDR3 is 14 amino acids long. CDR3 nucleotide sequence: TGTGCCAGCAGCGTAGGGACTAATTCAGATACGCAGTATTTT. Its protein is CASSVGTNSDTQYF.

In regard to this clonotype: No DNA is shown, since the ends of the CDR3 on it are uncertain; the CDR3 is the one TCRdb lists. The V and J genes are TRBV21-1 and TRBJ2-1; TRBD2, the table's D call, lacks a check against the DNA. TRBV21-1 is a recognized pseudogene. The length of the CDR3 is 16 amino acids, counting both ends. The CDR3 loop reads CASSKVVGGGAGEQFF.

The J gene is TRBJ1-2, the V gene TRBV7-9; no firm D call. CDR1 SEHNR and CDR2 FQNEAQ come from the germline V gene (reference sequence). Trimming removed 5 bases at V and 2 bases at J, with 12 bases between. This CDR3 is built from 14 residues. The CDR3 loop is CASSPQRPNYGYTF. DNA of the CDR3: TGTGCCAGCAGCCCCCAAAGGCCCAACTATGGCTACACCTTC.

The V call is TRBV29-1, the J call TRBJ2-7, with D perhaps TRBD2 (6 bases). The CDR3 totals 13 residues. The V and J ends lost 5 bases and 4 bases respectively, with 15 bases between them. Per the germline V gene, CDR1 is SQVTM and CDR2 is ANQGSEA. As DNA, the CDR3 is TGCAGCGTTCTGGGGCGTAGCGGTTACGAGCAGTACTTC. This translates into CSVLGRSGYEQYF.

This clonotype was seen a few times. This chain uses TRBV5-1 with TRBJ2-7; tentatively, D is TRBD1 (5 bases). CDR1 is SGHRS and CDR2 is YFSETQ in the germline V gene. V was clipped by 0 bases and J by 7 bases, with 11 bases between them. The CDR3 has 13 residues. The CDR3 bases are TGCGCCAGCAGCTTGGACAGGCCCTCGGAGCAGTACTTC. This translates into CASSLDRPSEQYF.

This clonotype was seen just once. Here the CDR3 DNA reads TGTGCCAGCAGCTCGGACTACTCTGGGGCCAACGTCCTGACTTTC. Encoded protein: CASSSDYSGANVLTF. The V and J genes are TRBV11-2 and TRBJ2-6; weak D call: TRBD2 (6 bases). Trimming removed 4 bases from V and 0 bases from J, with 7 bases in between. The CDR3 contains 15 residues. Germline CDR1 reads SGHAT; CDR2 reads FQNNGV.

The genes are TRBV14 and TRBJ1-5, with D maybe TRBD1 (5 bases). Germline V gene sequence: CDR1 SGHDN, CDR2 FVKESK. Between the trimmed V and J ends, which lost 4 bases and 5 bases, there was a span of 30 bases. The CDR3 consists of 20 residues. CDR3 loop: CASSLYQESFRVISHQPQHF. The CDR3, as DNA: TGTGCCAGCAGCCTTTATCAAGAAAGTTTCAGGGTTATTTCGCATCAGCCCCAGCATTTT.

The genes are TRBV7-2 and TRBJ2-1; TRBD1 matches 10 bases. The CDR3 runs to 15 residues. Germline loops: CDR1 SGHTA, CDR2 FQGNSA. V trimming: 7 bases; J trimming: 6 bases; junction bases outside the gene matches: 9. The CDR3 protein is CASNMGQGWVNEQFF. The CDR3 DNA reads TGTGCCAGCAATATGGGACAGGGGTGGGTCAATGAGCAGTTCTTC.

The gene calls are TRBV11-3 and TRBJ2-7; 8 positions agree with TRBD1. This CDR3 spans 15 amino acids. In germline, CDR1 is SGHNT, CDR2 YENEEA. Losses at the gene ends were 1 base for V and 2 bases for J; bases not matched to a gene: 4. The CDR3 protein is CASSLVTGATYEQYF. The CDR3 coding sequence is TGTGCCAGCAGCTTAGTGACAGGGGCTACCTACGAGCAGTACTTC. Full variable domain (rest looked up from reference TRBV11-3 and TRBJ2-7): EAGVVQSPRYKIIEKKQPVAFWCNPISGHNTLYWYLQNLGQGPELLIRYENEEAVDDSQLPKDRFSAERLKGVDSTLKIQPAELGDSAVYLCASSLVTGATYEQYFGPGTRLTVT.

About this clonotype: Likely a read error: the CDR3 ends without its conserved phenylalanine or tryptophan. No DNA is shown, since the ends of the CDR3 on it are uncertain; the CDR3 is the one TCRdb lists. The chain links TRBV7-9 to TRBJ1-6. The CDR3 length equals 16 residues, ends included. Germline V CDR1 and CDR2: SEHNR, FQNEAQ (reference sequence). The CDR3 reads CASSLVLGSSNSPLHL.

The rearrangement links TRBV19 to TRBJ2-3; 14 bases fit TRBD2. CDR1 and CDR2 (germline): LNHDA, SQIVND (reference sequence). V shed 3 bases, J shed 4 bases, and the junction held 12 bases outside the gene matches. The CDR3 runs to 19 residues. The CDR3 bases are TGTGCCAGTAGTATCTCGACTAGCGGGAGGGCCACGGTGCCAGATACGCAGTATTTT. It translates to CASSISTSGRATVPDTQYF. Full variable domain (outside the CDR3, taken from reference TRBV19 and TRBJ2-3): DGGITQSPKYLFRKEGQNVTLSCEQNLNHDAMYWYRQDPGQGLRLIYYSQIVNDFQKGDIAEGYSVSREKKESFPLTVTSAQKNPTAFYLCASSISTSGRATVPDTQYFGPGTRLTVL.

The rearrangement links TRBV9 to TRBJ2-1, with 10 positions matching TRBD2. The germline V gene has CDR1 SGDLS and CDR2 YYNGEE. The trim removed 4 bases at V and 7 bases at J, leaving 8 bases unmatched. This CDR3 has 15 amino acids. DNA of the CDR3: TGTGCCAGCAGCAAACCTAGCGGGAGTGTTAATGAGCAGTTCTTC. This gives the protein CASSKPSGSVNEQFF. Combining the CDR3 with reference TRBV9 and TRBJ2-1 gives the whole variable domain DSGVTQTPKHLITATGQRVTLRCSPRSGDLSVYWYQQSLDQGLQFLIQYYNGEERAKGNILERFSAQQFPDLHSELNLSSLELGDSALYFCASSKPSGSVNEQFFGPGTRLTVL.

The J gene is TRBJ2-1, the V gene TRBV7-9; D may be TRBD1 or TRBD2 (5 bases each). Deletions cut 3 bases from V and 6 bases from J, with 18 bases between. Per germline, CDR1 SEHNR and CDR2 FQNEAQ (reference sequence). The CDR3 is 16 amino acids. This CDR3 is CASSFNWAGSPNEQFF. The DNA for the CDR3 is TGTGCCAGCAGCTTTAATTGGGCAGGGAGTCCCAATGAGCAGTTCTTC.

The chain combines TRBV30 with TRBJ2-7, with 10 bases fitting TRBD1. Trimming at V came to 4 bases and at J to 5 bases, leaving 5 bases not matched to a gene. Germline V lookup: CDR1 GTSNPN, CDR2 SVGIG (reference sequence). The CDR3 is 13 residues long. The CDR3 DNA sequence: TGTGCCTGGAATCCGGGACAGGGGAACGAGCAGTACTTC. Translated: CAWNPGQGNEQYF.

The chain combines TRBV7-6 with TRBJ2-3, with 11 bases aligning to TRBD2. Germline V gene lookup returns CDR1 SGHVS and CDR2 FNYEAQ. The ends lost 0 bases at V and 4 bases at J; junction bases unmatched: 9. This CDR3 has 18 residues. As DNA, the CDR3 is TGTGCCAGCAGCTTAGCGGGACTAGCGGTAGCAGTCCCAGATACGCAGTATTTT. Residues: CASSLAGLAVAVPDTQYF.

The gene calls are TRBV11-2 and TRBJ1-2, with D perhaps TRBD1 (5 bases). CDR1 SGHAT and CDR2 FQNNGV come from the germline V gene. The CDR3 length is 16 residues. Trimming left V 1 base short and J 4 bases short, with 16 bases between. CDR3 loop: CASSLGAGPSGYGYTF. The CDR3 region has the DNA TGTGCCAGCAGCTTAGGGGCAGGGCCGTCGGGCTATGGCTACACCTTC. Full variable domain (rest looked up from reference TRBV11-2 and TRBJ1-2): EAGVAQSPRYKIIEKRQSVAFWCNPISGHATLYWYQQILGQGPKLLIQFQNNGVVDDSQLPKDRFSAERLKGVDSTLKIQPAKLEDSAVYLCASSLGAGPSGYGYTFGSGTRLTVV.

The gene calls are TRBV29-1 and TRBJ1-2; 8 bases align to TRBD1. Germline trimming cut 3 bases from V and 4 bases from J; bases unmatched to any gene: 10. Germline CDR1 and CDR2: SQVTM and ANQGSEA. The CDR3 runs to 15 residues. This CDR3 is CSVDGAGGVGYGYTF. The CDR3 nucleotides are TGCAGCGTTGATGGGGCAGGGGGCGTCGGCTATGGCTACACCTTC.

The chain links TRBV7-9 to TRBJ2-7; a weak D match, TRBD1 (5 bases). This CDR3 region has 12 residues. Trimming cost V 5 bases and J 6 bases, with 11 bases left between them. Per germline, CDR1 SEHNR and CDR2 FQNEAQ (reference sequence). In DNA, the CDR3 is TGTGCCAGCAGCCCCACAGGACCCGAGCAGTACTTC. Translation gives CASSPTGPEQYF.

This chain uses TRBV29-1 with TRBJ1-2; D might be TRBD1 (5 bases). The CDR3 extends over 11 amino acids. Between the trimmed V and J ends, which lost 7 bases and 7 bases, there was a span of 13 bases. CDR1 is SQVTM, CDR2 ANQGSEA, per germline. The CDR3 sequence is CSDFDRGGYTF. The DNA of the CDR3 is TGCAGCGATTTTGATAGGGGTGGCTACACCTTC. The entire variable domain, with the rest obtained from reference TRBV29-1 and TRBJ1-2, is as follows: SAVISQKPSRDICQRGTSLTIQCQVDSQVTMMFWYRQQPGQSLTLIATANQGSEATYESGFVIDKFPISRPNLTFSTLTVSNMSPEDSSIYLCSDFDRGGYTFGSGTRLTVV.

The genes are TRBV6-6 and TRBJ1-4; D ambiguous. This CDR3 is built from 15 residues. V was clipped by 8 bases and J by 6 bases, with 19 bases between them. Germline CDR1 is MNHNY and CDR2 is SVGAGI (reference sequence). The CDR3 region is CASRRPGDGDEKLFF. The CDR3 bases are TGTGCCAGCCGCCGACCCGGGGATGGGGATGAAAAACTGTTTTTT.

The count of this clonotype is one. The V and J genes are TRBV15 and TRBJ2-3; D may match TRBD1 or TRBD2 (7 bases each). Germline CDR1 is LNHNV and CDR2 is YYDKDF (reference sequence). V was cut by 5 bases and J by 6 bases, with 18 bases left in between. The CDR3 is 15 residues long. The CDR3 protein is CATSLWRGTVDTQYF. The DNA of the CDR3 is TGTGCCACCAGCCTTTGGCGGGGGACAGTGGATACGCAGTATTTT.

This clonotype was observed a single time. Germline and junction disagree at one end, which may indicate a read error. V and J are TRBV7-9 and TRBJ1-1, with 8 bases that match TRBD1. In germline, CDR1 is SEHNR, CDR2 FQNEAQ (reference sequence). CDR3 length equals 15 residues. CDR3 region: CASSLFDLTGQDRGF. The DNA of the CDR3 is TGTGCCAGCAGCTTATTCGACCTTACGGGACAGGATAGAGGCTTT. The full variable domain, with the rest looked up from reference TRBV7-9 and TRBJ1-1, is DTGVSQNPRHKITKRGQNVTFRCDPISEHNRLYWYRQTLGQGPEFLTYFQNEAQLEKSRLLSDRFSAERPKGSFSTLEIQRTEQGDSAMYLCASSLFDLTGQDRGFGQGTRLTVV.

The chain carries TRBV9 and TRBJ2-2; 9 nucleotides match TRBD2. The V and J ends lost 3 bases and 6 bases, in that order; junction bases with no gene match: 9. This CDR3 is 16 amino acids long. Germline V lookup: CDR1 SGDLS, CDR2 YYNGEE. CDR3 coding DNA: TGTGCCAGCAGCGCCGCTAGCGGGACAAGCCCCGGGGAGCTGTTTTTT. Its translation: CASSAASGTSPGELFF.

This CDR3 is CASRPGTMFNEQFF. CDR3 nucleotides: TGTGCCAGCAGACCGGGGACGATGTTCAATGAGCAGTTCTTC. The J gene is TRBJ2-1, the V gene TRBV6-5, with D possibly called TRBD1 or TRBD2 (5 bases each). CDR1 is MNHEY, CDR2 SVGAGI, per germline. This CDR3 region has 14 residues. Trimming stripped 6 bases from V and 6 bases from J, with 15 bases between.